This T cell receptor (beta chain) emerged from a study of shared clonotypes between healthy human individuals (dated by TCRdb to 2018 to 2021). Describing the broader study: A few men and two women, aged 18 to 49 years, made up the cohort. For each donor, CD4 naive and CD4 memory were each run on three plates, CD8 naive on two plates, and CD8 memory on one plate. To estimate repertoire size and how much clonotype sharing occurs between individuals, the study deeply sequenced the blood TCR repertoires of roughly 5 healthy adults. To increase sequencing depth and limit assay-specific biases, TCR repertoire library preparation and sequencing were carried out by different laboratories using diverse techniques. Per donor, leukapheresis produced somewhere between about 0.94 and 9 billion PBMCs.

Using the deep immunoSEQ assay, multiplex PCR amplified TCR CDR3 regions from genomic DNA. Extracted genomic DNA from each cell subset was spread evenly across all wells of several immunoSEQ 96-well plates, with each plate serving as a replicate. Each replicate PCR for sorted subsets received about 220 ng genomic DNA, equal to roughly 33,000 T cell genomes. Purified libraries were measured with a Qubit 3.0 fluorometer, size-checked on a Bioanalyzer 2100, and measured again with the KAPA Library Quantification kit. Every immunoSEQ 96-well plate was sequenced on a separate single-read 150-cycle Illumina NextSeq 550 flow cell. The authors processed their data as follows. The immunoSEQ output contained only junctional sequences without quality scores, so filtering could not match that applied to full-length reads. Sequences were annotated with PyIR, a Python wrapper for IgBLAST v1.9, using IMGT germline references to assign V/J genes and CDR3. Reads were removed for weak V/J assignments (E-value above 1e-6), missing CDR3, stop codons, out-of-frame junctions, or ambiguous translated residues. V3J clonotypes were defined as sequences sharing the same inferred V gene, J gene, and CDR3 amino acid sequence. The percentage overlap between two repertoires was calculated by dividing the number of shared unique clonotypes by the size of the smaller repertoire. Repertoire richness was assessed with RTK rarefaction, the Chao1 estimator, and Recon v2.1 estimates of unobserved clonotypes. OLGA was used to compute generation probabilities for all TCRbeta clonotypes that the gDNA method yielded from a handful of donors. What TCRdb holds here is the immuneACCESS table cut down to in-frame rearrangements. Part of the clones is not present; checked against another copy, under half of the missing clones reflect an unresolved V gene, and the others are unexplained. D and trimming come from the DNA, and the V and J calls and clone size come from that table. This sample is represented by hundreds of thousands of clones; about 74% of them were singletons. The top ten clones comprise 1.5% to 2% of the sample.

Healthy HIV-negative adults with no recently reported acute infections or vaccinations were included as donors. Every donor was a Caucasian adult living in Nashville, Tennessee, USA. CD4+ T cells were enriched by magnetic negative selection; naive cells were then positively selected on CD45RA, and the negative fraction formed the memory subset. Blood was obtained by leukapheresis, after which PBMCs were separated by Ficoll-Histopaque density gradient centrifugation and cryopreserved in liquid nitrogen vapor phase. Purity and quantity of every magnetically sorted T cell population were checked by analytical flow cytometry. Genomic DNA was isolated from each sorted fraction and quantified by UV absorbance on a Nanodrop 2000c. What the research found in general, with its limitations: Incomplete sequencing was indicated by rarefaction of sorted-subset datasets, despite the large sequencing depth. When a few donors were compared, the shared fraction of clonotypes was about 5.5% for naive CD4, 3% to 4% for naive CD8, more than 2% for memory CD4, and 0.35% to 0.4% for memory CD8. Clonotypes shared by all four sorted-subset donors showed higher generation probabilities than non-shared clonotypes. Because the study included a small number of donors, the genetic and exposure-history diversity represented was limited. Sampling was limited to blood, and TCR repertoires in tissue likely differ from TCR repertoires in blood. Based on pairwise subsampling, the degree of clonotype sharing among donors was expected to be affected by sequencing depth. Naive subsets generally had larger estimated clonotype richness than memory subsets did.

The CDR3 has 15 amino acids, counting the end cysteine and phenylalanine. The retained sequence is limited to the CDR3, 45 bases, with the frame set at the first base. Germline trimming: 7 bases from V, 5 bases from J; junction bases outside gene matches: 10. CDR1 and CDR2 are read off the germline V gene as MNHNS and SASEGT. A word on this clone: The specificity of this receptor is unknown. Base qualities were left out, and no much larger clone turns up one base away.

This receptor was obtained from a woman aged 25 to 39 in good health. The sequence joins TRBV6-1 to TRBJ2-7; 11 junctional bases match TRBD1. Sequenced input: memory CD4+ T cells sorted from blood. Explained via the paper, the cell subset or site label denotes: CD45RA-negative fraction. The sequenced DNA: TGTGCCAGCACCCGAGGGACAGGGGGGGAGAACGAGCAGTACTTC. Its translation is CASTRGTGGENEQYF.